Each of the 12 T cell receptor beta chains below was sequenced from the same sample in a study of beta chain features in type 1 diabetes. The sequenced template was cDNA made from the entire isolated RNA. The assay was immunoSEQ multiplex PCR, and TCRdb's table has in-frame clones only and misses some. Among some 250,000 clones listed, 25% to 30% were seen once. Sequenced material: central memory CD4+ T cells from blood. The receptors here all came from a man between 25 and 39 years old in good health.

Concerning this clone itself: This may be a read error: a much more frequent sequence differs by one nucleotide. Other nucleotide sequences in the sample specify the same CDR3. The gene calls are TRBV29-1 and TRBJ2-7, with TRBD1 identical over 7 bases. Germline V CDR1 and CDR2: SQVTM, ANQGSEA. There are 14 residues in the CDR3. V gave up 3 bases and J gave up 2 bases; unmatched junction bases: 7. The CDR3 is CSVDGVQGAYEQYF. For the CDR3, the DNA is TGCAGCGTTGATGGGGTCCAGGGGGCCTACGAGCAGTACTTC.

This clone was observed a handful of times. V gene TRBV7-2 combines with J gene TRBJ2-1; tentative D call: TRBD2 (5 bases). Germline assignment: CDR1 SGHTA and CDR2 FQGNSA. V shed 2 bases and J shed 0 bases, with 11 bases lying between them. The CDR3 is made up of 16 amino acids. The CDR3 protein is CASSLIGRGSYNEQFF. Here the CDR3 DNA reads TGTGCCAGCAGCTTAATTGGGAGAGGCTCCTACAATGAGCAGTTCTTC.

The CDR3 region has the DNA TGCGCCAGCAGCCAAGAGGGACAGGGATCAGATACGCAGTATTTT. Amino acid sequence: CASSQEGQGSDTQYF. The chain links TRBV4-1 to TRBJ2-3; 9 bases match TRBD1. V was clipped by 0 bases and J by 4 bases; unmatched bases: 2. The germline CDR1 and CDR2 sequences are MGHRA and YSYEKL. The CDR3 consists of 15 residues.

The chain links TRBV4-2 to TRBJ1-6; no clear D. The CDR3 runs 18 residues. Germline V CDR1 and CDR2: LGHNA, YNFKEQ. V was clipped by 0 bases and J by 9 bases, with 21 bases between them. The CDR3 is CASSQDDSAGGSPSPLHF. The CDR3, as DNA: TGTGCCAGCAGCCAAGATGATTCGGCAGGCGGTTCGCCTTCACCCCTCCACTTT.

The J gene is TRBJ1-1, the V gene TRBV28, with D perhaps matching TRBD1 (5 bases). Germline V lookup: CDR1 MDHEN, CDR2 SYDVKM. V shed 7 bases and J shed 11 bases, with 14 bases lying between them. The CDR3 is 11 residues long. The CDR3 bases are TGTGCCAGCATATCGGGGGGAACGGCTTTCTTT. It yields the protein CASISGGTAFF.

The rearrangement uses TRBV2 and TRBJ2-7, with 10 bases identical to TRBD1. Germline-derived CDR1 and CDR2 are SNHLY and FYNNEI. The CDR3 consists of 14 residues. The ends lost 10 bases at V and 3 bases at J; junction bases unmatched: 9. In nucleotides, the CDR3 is TGTGCCACCAGAGGGGACAGGGGTTTCTACGAGCAGTACTTC. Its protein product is CATRGDRGFYEQYF.

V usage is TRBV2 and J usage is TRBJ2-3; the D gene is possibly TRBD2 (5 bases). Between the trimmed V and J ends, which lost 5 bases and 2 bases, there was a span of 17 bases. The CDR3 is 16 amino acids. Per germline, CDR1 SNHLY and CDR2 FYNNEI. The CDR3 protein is CASSLVASRHTDTQYF. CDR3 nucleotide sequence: TGTGCCAGCAGTTTGGTGGCTAGCAGACACACAGATACGCAGTATTTT.

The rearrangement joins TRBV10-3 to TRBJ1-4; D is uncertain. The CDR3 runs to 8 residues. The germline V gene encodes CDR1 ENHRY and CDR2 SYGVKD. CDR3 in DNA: TGTCGGGCTGAAAAACTGTTTTTT. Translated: CRAEKLFF.

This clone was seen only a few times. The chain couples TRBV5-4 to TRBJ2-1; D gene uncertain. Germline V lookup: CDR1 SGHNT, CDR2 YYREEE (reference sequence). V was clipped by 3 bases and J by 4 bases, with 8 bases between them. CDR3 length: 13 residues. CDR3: CASSWTAYNEQFF. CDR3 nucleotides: TGTGCCAGCAGCTGGACGGCATACAATGAGCAGTTCTTC.

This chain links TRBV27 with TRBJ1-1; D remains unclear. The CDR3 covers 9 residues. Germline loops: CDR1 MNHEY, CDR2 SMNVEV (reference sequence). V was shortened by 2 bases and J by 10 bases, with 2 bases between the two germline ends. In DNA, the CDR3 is TGTGCCAGCAGTTTAGGAGCTTTCTTT. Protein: CASSLGAFF.

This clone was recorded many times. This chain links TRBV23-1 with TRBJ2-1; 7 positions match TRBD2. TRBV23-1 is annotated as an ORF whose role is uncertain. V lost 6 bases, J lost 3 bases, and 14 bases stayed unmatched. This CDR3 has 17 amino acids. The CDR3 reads CASSPKAGTGYYNEQFF. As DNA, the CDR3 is TGCGCCAGCAGCCCTAAAGCGGGGACTGGATACTACAATGAGCAGTTCTTC.

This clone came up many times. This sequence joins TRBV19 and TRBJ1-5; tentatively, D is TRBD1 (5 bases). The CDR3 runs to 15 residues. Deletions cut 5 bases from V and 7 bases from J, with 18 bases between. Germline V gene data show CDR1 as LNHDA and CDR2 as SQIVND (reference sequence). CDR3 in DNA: TGTGCCAGTAGTGCCTCCCCAGGGCTGGAACAGCCCCAGCATTTT. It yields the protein CASSASPGLEQPQHF.